This entry lists 28 T cell receptor beta chains sequenced from one sample in a study of shared T cell receptors in the human thymus. Libraries were prepared by immunoSEQ multiplex PCR; TCRdb keeps only in-frame clonotypes and omits some of them. The sample lists approximately 490,000 clones, around three quarters occurring once. The same sample was also studied in work on human thymus T cells.

The sequencing sample was made of thymocytes. These receptor sequences come from a boy in the first two years of life with a congenital heart defect.

The CDR3 protein is CAWTWGGRSSYNEQFF. CDR3 bases: TGTGCCTGGACTTGGGGCGGGAGGAGTTCCTACAATGAGCAGTTCTTC. The chain has TRBV30 and TRBJ2-1, with 8 nucleotides matching TRBD2. Germline V gene lookup returns CDR1 GTSNPN and CDR2 SVGIG (reference sequence). The V segment lost 4 bases and the J segment 1 base; nucleotides outside the gene matches: 9. The CDR3 contains 16 residues.

The V and J genes are TRBV30 and TRBJ2-3; 7 nucleotides align to TRBD1. The V segment lost 1 base and the J segment 3 bases; nucleotides outside the gene matches: 16. The CDR3 sequence is 18 residues long. The germline V gene encodes CDR1 GTSNPN and CDR2 SVGIG (reference sequence). The CDR3 DNA follows: TGTGCCTGGAGTGGACAGGGCGAGATTCCCATCGGAACAGATACGCAGTATTTT. It yields the protein CAWSGQGEIPIGTDTQYF.

The chain combines TRBV28 with TRBJ2-7; TRBD1 matches 12 bases. Germline V lookup: CDR1 MDHEN, CDR2 SYDVKM. This CDR3 spans 19 amino acids. J was trimmed by 6 bases and V by 5 bases; bases with no gene match: 20. CDR3 amino acids: CASSPHDRPRDRGRSEQYF. The CDR3 DNA is TGTGCCAGCAGTCCTCATGACCGGCCTAGGGACAGGGGGCGCTCCGAGCAGTACTTC.

The gene calls are TRBV7-9 and TRBJ2-1; D possibly corresponds to TRBD1 (5 bases). This CDR3 has 16 amino acids. CDR1 and CDR2 from the germline V gene are SEHNR and FQNEAQ (reference sequence). V was clipped by 2 bases and J by 0 bases, with 11 bases between them. DNA of the CDR3: TGTGCCAGCAGCTTATCAGGGCAGGGCTCCTACAATGAGCAGTTCTTC. Residues: CASSLSGQGSYNEQFF.

The rearrangement joins TRBV11-2 to TRBJ2-7, with 11 bases matching TRBD2. Germline CDR1 SGHAT, CDR2 FQNNGV. This CDR3 comprises 17 residues. The J segment lost 2 bases and the V segment lost 5 bases, leaving 11 bases of the junction unmatched. The DNA of the CDR3 is TGTGCCAGCAGCGTGGGTAGCGGGAGGGCCAGGCCCTACGAGCAGTACTTC. This gives the protein CASSVGSGRARPYEQYF.

This sequence joins TRBV18 and TRBJ2-5, with a weak D call TRBD2 (7 bases). In germline, CDR1 is KGHSH, CDR2 LQKENI. Trimming removed 0 bases at V and 4 bases at J, with 15 bases between. The CDR3 contains 16 residues. The CDR3 DNA follows: TGTGCCAGCTCACCACCGGGAGGGGGAGATGGAGAGACCCAGTACTTC. Translation: CASSPPGGGDGETQYF.

This chain uses TRBV11-2 with TRBJ2-1; TRBD2 matches at 11 bases. This CDR3 has 15 amino acids. From germline, CDR1 is SGHAT and CDR2 FQNNGV. Losses at the gene ends were 5 bases for V and 7 bases for J; bases not matched to a gene: 7. The CDR3 DNA sequence: TGTGCCAGCAGCGAACTAGCGGGAGAGGGGAATGAGCAGTTCTTC. Amino acids: CASSELAGEGNEQFF.

This clone was counted a single time. This sequence joins TRBV6-4 and TRBJ1-4, with a weak D call TRBD1 (5 bases). Germline CDR1 reads MRHNA; CDR2 reads SNTAGT. The germline V and J ends were trimmed by 3 bases and 4 bases, with 15 bases remaining between them. The CDR3 runs 16 residues. The CDR3 coding sequence is TGTGCCAGCAGTGATCAGGGCACCACTTTTAATGAAAAACTGTTTTTT. Its translation: CASSDQGTTFNEKLFF.

The CDR3 is CASSPWTSARYEQYF. The CDR3 DNA reads TGTGCCAGCAGTCCCTGGACTAGCGCACGCTACGAGCAGTACTTC. This chain uses TRBV27 with TRBJ2-7; TRBD2 agrees at 9 bases. The CDR3 spans 15 residues. Trimming removed 5 bases from V and 3 bases from J; junction bases left unmatched: 8. The germline gives CDR1 MNHEY, CDR2 SMNVEV (reference sequence).

This chain links TRBV4-2 with TRBJ1-2, with D perhaps matching TRBD1 (6 bases). The germline V gene encodes CDR1 LGHNA and CDR2 YNFKEQ. Trimming took 0 bases from V and 8 from J, leaving 13 bases between them. This CDR3 is 14 amino acids long. CDR3 residues: CASSQDVQDRGYTF. The CDR3 DNA reads as TGTGCCAGCAGCCAAGATGTTCAGGACAGAGGCTACACCTTC.

This chain connects TRBV7-9 to TRBJ2-1; D not resolved. The CDR3 is 18 amino acids. The V gene's germline CDR1 is SEHNR and CDR2 FQNEAQ (reference sequence). Trimming shortened V by 4 bases and J by 0 bases, and 19 bases separated the two germline ends. CDR3 amino acids: CASSSTRLGPPSYNEQFF. Here the CDR3 DNA reads TGTGCCAGCAGCTCGACTCGATTAGGCCCCCCCTCCTACAATGAGCAGTTCTTC.

The gene calls are TRBV5-1 and TRBJ2-1; D is perhaps TRBD2 (6 bases). Germline-derived CDR1 and CDR2 are SGHRS and YFSETQ. Trimming removed 3 bases from V and 9 bases from J, with 16 bases in between. This CDR3 is built from 14 residues. The DNA for the CDR3 is TGCGCCAGCAGCTCAACCTCTAGCGTGAGTGAGCAGTTCTTC. Amino acid sequence: CASSSTSSVSEQFF.

The chain combines TRBV15 with TRBJ2-1; 7 nucleotides agree with TRBD2. V shed 1 base, J shed 5 bases, and the junction held 8 bases outside the gene matches. The CDR3 covers 16 residues. The germline gives CDR1 LNHNV, CDR2 YYDKDF (reference sequence). The DNA for the CDR3 is TGTGCCACCAGCAGAGTGGGTAGTCTAGCGGACAATGAGCAGTTCTTC. Amino acid sequence: CATSRVGSLADNEQFF.

The genes are TRBV28 and TRBJ2-7; possible D gene TRBD2, 6 bases. CDR3 length: 16 amino acids. Germline V gene lookup returns CDR1 MDHEN and CDR2 SYDVKM. V was clipped by 1 base and J by 0 bases, with 13 bases between them. The CDR3 nucleotides read TGTGCCAGCAGTTTATCGAGGGTAGCGGCCTCCTACGAGCAGTACTTC. Its translation: CASSLSRVAASYEQYF.

The chain joins TRBV30 to TRBJ2-7; 10 nucleotides line up with TRBD2. CDR1 and CDR2 (germline): GTSNPN, SVGIG (reference sequence). This CDR3 is built from 13 residues. Germline trimming cut 4 bases from V and 5 bases from J; bases unmatched to any gene: 5. The CDR3 DNA reads TGTGCCTGGAAAAGGCTAGCGGGAGACGAGCAGTACTTC. The encoded protein is CAWKRLAGDEQYF.

This chain uses TRBV4-2 with TRBJ1-2; 7 bases are a match to TRBD1. Germline CDR1 LGHNA, CDR2 YNFKEQ. The junction had 6 bases not matched to a gene; V was cut back by 5 bases and J by 6 bases. There are 13 residues in the CDR3. The CDR3 DNA is TGTGCCAGCAGCGACAGGGTAGGAGATGGCTACACCTTC. This gives the protein CASSDRVGDGYTF.

The chain has TRBV4-2 and TRBJ1-2; maybe TRBD1 (5 bases). CDR3 length: 15 residues. Germline V gene lookup returns CDR1 LGHNA and CDR2 YNFKEQ. Trimming shortened V by 4 bases and J by 4 bases, and 16 bases separated the two germline ends. In DNA, the CDR3 is TGTGCCAGCAGCCTCGGGGGGGGTCGGGCCTATGGCTACACCTTC. This encodes CASSLGGGRAYGYTF.

The V gene is TRBV28, the J gene TRBJ2-5, with TRBD2 matching 7 bases. J gave up 2 bases and V 2 bases, and 5 bases lay outside the gene matches. CDR1 is MDHEN and CDR2 is SYDVKM in the germline V gene. This CDR3 has 15 amino acids. The CDR3 DNA sequence: TGTGCCAGCAGTTTAAATAGCGGGCAACAAGAGACCCAGTACTTC. Translating gives CASSLNSGQQETQYF. The whole variable domain, filled in from reference TRBV28 and TRBJ2-5, reads DVKVTQSSRYLVKRTGEKVFLECVQDMDHENMFWYRQDPGLGLRLIYFSYDVKMKEKGDIPEGYSVSREKKERFSLILESASTNQTSMYLCASSLNSGQQETQYFGPGTRLLVL.

The rearrangement joins TRBV30 to TRBJ1-5; no definite D call. The CDR3 sequence is 16 residues long. Germline V gene data show CDR1 as GTSNPN and CDR2 as SVGIG (reference sequence). V was cut by 0 bases and J by 0 bases, with 12 bases left in between. The CDR3 spells CAWSVGGCYSNQPQHF. In DNA, the CDR3 is TGTGCCTGGAGTGTAGGAGGGTGTTATAGCAATCAGCCCCAGCATTTT.

The rearrangement links TRBV27 to TRBJ1-2; maybe TRBD1 (5 bases). CDR3 length: 13 amino acids. V was cut by 6 bases and J by 7 bases, with 15 bases left in between. Germline loops: CDR1 MNHEY, CDR2 SMNVEV (reference sequence). CDR3 amino acids: CASSDSGKGGYTF. The CDR3 DNA sequence: TGTGCCAGCAGCGACAGTGGTAAGGGTGGCTACACCTTC.

For this clone: Other DNA sequences in the sample encode the same CDR3. The chain uses TRBV30 and TRBJ1-2; D is possibly TRBD1 (5 bases). CDR1 and CDR2 (germline): GTSNPN, SVGIG (reference sequence). The CDR3 covers 15 residues. V was trimmed by 1 base and J by 3 bases, leaving 15 bases between them. This CDR3 is CAWSGEGQVDYGYTF. The CDR3 nucleotides are TGTGCCTGGAGTGGGGAGGGGCAGGTCGACTATGGCTACACCTTC.

This clone was counted once. The DNA for the CDR3 is TGTGCCAGCACACCCGGGGGAAGCTCCTACAATGAGCAGTTCTTC. Its protein is CASTPGGSSYNEQFF. The V and J genes are TRBV25-1 and TRBJ2-1; possibly TRBD2 for D (6 bases). With 7 bases removed from V and 0 bases from J, the gap between germline ends came to 13 bases. The CDR3 has 15 amino acids. Germline V CDR1 and CDR2: MGHDK, SYGVNS.

The rearrangement uses TRBV28 and TRBJ2-3; 14 bases align to TRBD2. The ends lost 5 bases at V and 0 bases at J; junction bases unmatched: 4. CDR1 MDHEN and CDR2 SYDVKM come from the germline V gene. The CDR3 consists of 17 residues. CDR3 residues: CASSRTSGRTSTDTQYF. In DNA, the CDR3 is TGTGCCAGCAGTAGGACTAGCGGGAGGACTAGCACAGATACGCAGTATTTT.

V is TRBV7-2 and J is TRBJ2-2; 8 bases map to TRBD1. This CDR3 has 15 amino acids. Germline V CDR1 and CDR2: SGHTA, FQGNSA. V was pared by 3 bases and J by 1 base, with 1 base of the junction left unmatched. The CDR3 loop reads CASSLGTGNTGELFF. CDR3 coding DNA: TGTGCCAGCAGCTTGGGGACAGGGAACACCGGGGAGCTGTTTTTT.

This rearrangement joins TRBV6-1 to TRBJ2-7, with D maybe TRBD2 (5 bases). CDR1 is MNHNS and CDR2 is SASEGT in the germline V gene. V lost 3 bases and J 3 bases, leaving 24 bases between the germline ends. This CDR3 has 18 amino acids. The CDR3 reads CASSDRGGGQADDYEQYF. The CDR3 DNA follows: TGTGCCAGCAGTGATCGTGGAGGCGGCCAGGCGGACGACTACGAGCAGTACTTC.

The V call is TRBV13, the J call TRBJ2-7; the D gene is possibly TRBD1 (5 bases). Trimming cost V 8 bases and J 0 bases, with 11 bases left between them. Germline V gene data show CDR1 as PRHDT and CDR2 as FYEKMQ (reference sequence). This CDR3 is 13 amino acids long. The DNA of the CDR3 is TGTGCCAGCGCAGGGTCCAGCTCCTACGAGCAGTACTTC. It is translated as CASAGSSSYEQYF.

The chain uses TRBV27 and TRBJ2-2; TRBD1 matches 8 bases. J lost 6 bases, V lost 5 bases, and 11 bases had no gene match. This CDR3 has 16 residues. The germline CDR1 and CDR2 sequences are MNHEY and SMNVEV (reference sequence). DNA of the CDR3: TGTGCCAGCAGTCCCCACAGGGGGAATGAGGCCGGGGAGCTGTTTTTT. Protein: CASSPHRGNEAGELFF.

This rearrangement joins TRBV5-1 to TRBJ1-1; 7 bases align to TRBD1. J was trimmed by 1 base and V by 5 bases; bases with no gene match: 2. Germline V gene sequence: CDR1 SGHRS, CDR2 YFSETQ. The CDR3 runs 13 residues. This CDR3 is CASRAGGNTEAFF. The CDR3 DNA follows: TGCGCCAGCAGAGCAGGGGGGAACACTGAAGCTTTCTTT.